This TCR beta chain was recovered during a study of regulatory T cells in long-lasting Graves disease. General study findings and limits: Not thyroid tissue but only peripheral blood was studied. Persistent patients shared more public clonotypes (2,741) than new patients (under 1,000).

This clonotype was counted many times. Its antigen is unidentified. Time point: newly diagnosed GD, antithyroid drugs for less than 3 months. PBMCs were the source of the RNA used for TCR sequencing. The CDR3 is 13 amino acids. V lost 2 bases and J lost 5, with 7 bases in between. Building of the TCR beta libraries involved iRepertoire HTBI primers and Arm-PCR of CDR3 regions. TCRdb re-called the multiplex PCR reads with MiXCR, one entry per CDR3 protein. In the table there are 450,000 to 650,000 distinct CDR3 sequences, 15% to 20% of which are singletons. The data also belong to a second study, concerning T cells in Graves' hyperthyroidism and ophthalmopathy. From that paper: Using the HTBI primer set, a first-round RT-PCR was run on the TCR CDR3.

The genes are TRBV12-3 or TRBV12-4 and TRBJ1-5; D not resolved. The sample consisted of peripheral blood mononuclear cells (PBMCs), taken at new diagnosis, from a patient treated with antithyroid drugs. The receptor comes from a woman aged 40 to 65 with Graves disease. The CDR3, as DNA: TGTGCCAGCAGTTTATCGCAGGATCAGCCCCAGCATTTT. Translated: CASSLSQDQPQHF.